This T cell receptor beta chain was recovered during a study of T-cell memory formation after mild COVID-19. Study background: TCR clusters largely stayed donor specific.

Germline CDR1 is DFQATT and CDR2 is SNEGSKA (reference sequence). This CDR3 comprises 13 residues. V dropped 1 base and J dropped 5 bases, with 11 bases sitting between them. MiXCR, run by TCRdb on the 5' RACE reads, gives a single entry per CDR3 protein. Of roughly 170,000 distinct CDR3 sequences detected, around 18% appear once; the ten largest clones hold 3% to 4.5%. Sequenced material: PBMCs or a T cell subset sorted from them (not recorded which). The sequence derives from a man between 18 and 29 years old who had mild COVID-19 (a few samples of this study predate the infection). Cell type and time point are not known. This chain connects TRBV20-1 to TRBJ1-1; D is possibly TRBD1 (6 bases). The CDR3 is CSARGPGATEAFF. For the CDR3, the DNA is TGCAGTGCTAGAGGCCCGGGGGCGACTGAAGCTTTCTTT.